These 30 T cell receptor beta chains were sequenced from one sample in a study of shared T cell receptors in the human thymus. Produced via immunoSEQ multiplex PCR; TCRdb's table is partial and in-frame only. Seen here are about 400,000 clones, 95% observed once, and the top ten hold approximately 0.02%. The sample comprised thymocytes. These receptor sequences come from a human donor.

The chain carries TRBV5-6 and TRBJ1-2; 10 bases agree with TRBD1. V lost 2 bases and J lost 8; bases outside the gene matches: 6. CDR3 length equals 14 residues. Per germline, CDR1 SGHDT and CDR2 YYEEEE. The CDR3 protein is CASSLTGTGVGYTF. The CDR3 DNA is TGTGCCAGCAGCTTAACCGGGACAGGGGTCGGCTACACCTTC. Supplemented by reference TRBV5-6 and TRBJ1-2, the full variable domain reads DAGVTQSPTHLIKTRGQQVTLRCSPKSGHDTVSWYQQALGQGPQFIFQYYEEEERQRGNFPDRFSGHQFPNYSSELNVNALLLGDSALYLCASSLTGTGVGYTFGSGTRLTVV.

This rearrangement joins TRBV10-2 to TRBJ2-7; 10 nucleotides agree with TRBD2. V lost 6 bases, J lost 4 bases, and 9 bases stayed unmatched. CDR1 and CDR2 from the germline V gene are WSHSY and SAAADI. The CDR3 spans 15 residues. The CDR3 loop is CASRESGRAFYEQYF. CDR3 nucleotides: TGCGCCAGCAGGGAGAGCGGGAGGGCCTTTTACGAGCAGTACTTC.

The chain is built from TRBV5-1 and TRBJ2-3; D call uncertain. V was pared by 0 bases and J by 5 bases, with 13 bases between. CDR3 length: 15 amino acids. Germline assignment: CDR1 SGHRS and CDR2 YFSETQ. The DNA of the CDR3 is TGCGCCAGCAGCTTGGAGGGCGCCGGCGGAGATACGCAGTATTTT. This encodes CASSLEGAGGDTQYF.

The chain combines TRBV21-1 with TRBJ2-2; TRBD2, the D gene given by the table, was not confirmed from the DNA. TRBV21-1 constitutes a pseudogene. The CDR3 covers 15 residues. The CDR3 sequence: CASTALAGEIGELFF. The CDR3 DNA reads TGTGCCAGCACCGCTCTAGCGGGAGAAATCGGGGAGCTGTTTTTT.

The chain is built from TRBV14 and TRBJ1-4; 9 nucleotides line up with TRBD1. The J segment lost 4 bases and the V segment lost 3 bases, leaving 12 bases of the junction unmatched. The germline V gene encodes CDR1 SGHDN and CDR2 FVKESK. The CDR3 runs to 18 residues. CDR3 coding DNA: TGTGCCAGCAGCCACACCCGGACAGGGGACGGGGATAATGAAAAACTGTTTTTT. This encodes CASSHTRTGDGDNEKLFF.

The chain is built from TRBV15 and TRBJ2-1; D is ambiguous. Trimming stripped 0 bases from V and 5 bases from J, with 23 bases between. The CDR3 runs 19 residues. Per the germline V gene, CDR1 is LNHNV and CDR2 is YYDKDF (reference sequence). The CDR3 region has the DNA TGTGCCACCAGCAGAGAAAGGCGGCCTCGCCTTCGACGAGACAATGAGCAGTTCTTC. It specifies CATSRERRPRLRRDNEQFF.

V and J are TRBV28 and TRBJ2-7; D tentatively reads TRBD1 or TRBD2 (5 bases each). V was clipped by 3 bases and J by 4 bases, with 13 bases between them. Germline CDR1 reads MDHEN; CDR2 reads SYDVKM. The CDR3 spans 14 residues. This chain's CDR3 is CASSFWDRVYEQYF. CDR3 sequence (DNA): TGTGCCAGCAGTTTCTGGGACCGTGTTTACGAGCAGTACTTC. The complete variable domain, with remaining parts taken from reference TRBV28 and TRBJ2-7, reads DVKVTQSSRYLVKRTGEKVFLECVQDMDHENMFWYRQDPGLGLRLIYFSYDVKMKEKGDIPEGYSVSREKKERFSLILESASTNQTSMYLCASSFWDRVYEQYFGPGTRLTVT.

The chain recombines TRBV9 with TRBJ2-7, with D possibly TRBD1 on 6 matching bases. Germline-derived CDR1 and CDR2 are SGDLS and YYNGEE. V gave up 4 bases and J gave up 3 bases, with 29 bases separating them. CDR3 length: 19 amino acids. The CDR3 nucleotides are TGTGCCAGCAGCAAAAACCGGGGACAATGCCGTGACCTTAACTACGAGCAGTACTTC. Its protein product is CASSKNRGQCRDLNYEQYF. Full variable domain (missing parts from reference TRBV9 and TRBJ2-7): DSGVTQTPKHLITATGQRVTLRCSPRSGDLSVYWYQQSLDQGLQFLIQYYNGEERAKGNILERFSAQQFPDLHSELNLSSLELGDSALYFCASSKNRGQCRDLNYEQYFGPGTRLTVT.

The V and J genes are TRBV7-9 and TRBJ1-5; a weak D match, TRBD1 (5 bases). This CDR3 region has 15 residues. Trimming pared 5 bases from V and 6 bases from J, leaving 17 bases between. Germline lookup yields CDR1 SEHNR and CDR2 FQNEAQ (reference sequence). The CDR3 is CASSHGEVGRQPQHF. For the CDR3, the DNA is TGTGCCAGCAGCCACGGAGAAGTGGGACGTCAGCCCCAGCATTTT.

A single count supports this clone. The V and J genes are TRBV15 and TRBJ1-2, with D perhaps TRBD1 (6 bases). Germline V gene lookup returns CDR1 LNHNV and CDR2 YYDKDF (reference sequence). The V and J ends lost 1 base and 8 bases respectively, with 17 bases between them. The CDR3 length is 15 residues. DNA of the CDR3: TGTGCCACCAGCAGAGGTGCCAGGGGCATGGAGGGCTACACCTTC. It is translated as CATSRGARGMEGYTF.

The chain's CDR3 is CASSFRTGFAETQYF. In DNA, the CDR3 is TGTGCCAGCAGCTTTCGGACAGGGTTTGCGGAGACCCAGTACTTC. The rearrangement links TRBV11-1 to TRBJ2-5, with TRBD1 identical over 8 bases. The CDR3 totals 15 residues. The J segment lost 5 bases and the V segment lost 3 bases, leaving 8 bases of the junction unmatched. Germline values: CDR1 SGHAT, CDR2 FQDESV (reference sequence).

The rearrangement links TRBV5-1 to TRBJ2-1, with 9 bases identical to TRBD1. The V gene's germline CDR1 is SGHRS and CDR2 YFSETQ. The CDR3 covers 15 residues. The trim removed 1 base at V and 10 bases at J, leaving 9 bases unmatched. The CDR3 DNA sequence: TGCGCCAGCAGCTTGAACCGGACAGGGGAAAGGGAGCAGTTCTTC. This sequence encodes CASSLNRTGEREQFF.

The chain is built from TRBV7-9 and TRBJ2-1; TRBD2 might be the D (7 bases). Germline CDR1 and CDR2: SEHNR and FQNEAQ (reference sequence). This CDR3 comprises 15 residues. Between the trimmed V and J ends, which lost 7 bases and 0 bases, there was a span of 13 bases. The DNA for the CDR3 is TGTGCCAGCACCGGGGGAGGGGGCTCCTACAATGAGCAGTTCTTC. Translating gives CASTGGGGSYNEQFF.

The chain employs TRBV5-1 and TRBJ2-5; 13 nucleotides align to TRBD2. CDR1 and CDR2 from the germline V gene are SGHRS and YFSETQ. V shed 4 bases and J 0 bases; nucleotides not matched to a gene: 9. The CDR3 runs 18 residues. DNA for the CDR3: TGCGCCAGCAGCCGGGGACTAGCGGGAAACGCGTACCAAGAGACCCAGTACTTC. Translating it yields CASSRGLAGNAYQETQYF.

The chain links TRBV28 to TRBJ2-5, with 7 bases lining up with TRBD2. The CDR3 spans 20 residues. The V and J ends lost 5 bases and 1 base, in that order; junction bases with no gene match: 22. Germline CDR1 is MDHEN and CDR2 is SYDVKM. CDR3 region: CASSPDIAGTGATAQETQYF. In nucleotides, the CDR3 is TGTGCCAGCAGTCCTGATATAGCGGGCACGGGTGCCACGGCCCAAGAGACCCAGTACTTC.

The chain is built from TRBV28 and TRBJ2-5; the match to TRBD2 covers 7 bases. Germline CDR1 MDHEN, CDR2 SYDVKM. Trimming at V came to 1 base and at J to 0 bases, leaving 5 bases not matched to a gene. The CDR3 has 16 residues. The CDR3, as DNA: TGTGCCAGCAGTTTATCCCTAGCGGCATACCAAGAGACCCAGTACTTC. Translating gives CASSLSLAAYQETQYF. The whole variable domain, filled in from reference TRBV28 and TRBJ2-5, reads DVKVTQSSRYLVKRTGEKVFLECVQDMDHENMFWYRQDPGLGLRLIYFSYDVKMKEKGDIPEGYSVSREKKERFSLILESASTNQTSMYLCASSLSLAAYQETQYFGPGTRLLVL.

The rearrangement links TRBV9 to TRBJ2-7; 10 nucleotides line up with TRBD1. The CDR3 sequence is 15 residues long. Germline V CDR1 and CDR2: SGDLS, YYNGEE. Trimming at V came to 3 bases and at J to 6 bases, leaving 9 bases not matched to a gene. The CDR3 DNA sequence: TGTGCCAGCAGCGCCCGGGACAGGGGCTTTGGCGAGCAGTACTTC. Translating it yields CASSARDRGFGEQYF.

The V call is TRBV29-1, the J call TRBJ2-5; 13 nucleotides line up with TRBD2. The germline V gene encodes CDR1 SQVTM and CDR2 ANQGSEA. The CDR3 consists of 14 residues. V was pared by 7 bases and J by 1 base, with 3 bases of the junction left unmatched. The CDR3 loop reads CSAWTSGSQETQYF. CDR3 nucleotides: TGCAGCGCCTGGACTAGCGGGAGCCAAGAGACCCAGTACTTC.

The chain carries TRBV6-1 and TRBJ1-1, with TRBD1 as a possible D gene (6 bases). The germline V and J ends were trimmed by 1 base and 2 bases, with 29 bases remaining between them. This CDR3 has 21 residues. Germline CDR1 MNHNS, CDR2 SASEGT. CDR3 nucleotides: TGTGCCAGCAGTGAAGACGTATATTGGTCGGGACACGGGTCGCCCAACACTGAAGCTTTCTTT. The encoded protein is CASSEDVYWSGHGSPNTEAFF.

CDR3 sequence: CASSRTGGIYGYTF. The CDR3 DNA is TGTGCCAGCAGCAGGACAGGGGGCATCTATGGCTACACCTTC. The chain recombines TRBV11-2 with TRBJ1-2; 11 bases align to TRBD1. The J segment lost 4 bases and the V segment lost 5 bases, leaving 3 bases of the junction unmatched. Per the germline V gene, CDR1 is SGHAT and CDR2 is FQNNGV. The CDR3 sequence is 14 residues long.

The rearrangement uses TRBV30 and TRBJ2-4; 8 bases align to TRBD2. V lost 8 bases and J lost 3; bases outside the gene matches: 6. The germline CDR1 and CDR2 sequences are GTSNPN and SVGIG (reference sequence). The CDR3 length is 13 residues. The DNA of the CDR3 is TGTGCCCCACACAGCGGGGGCAAAAACATTCAGTACTTC. As protein: CAPHSGGKNIQYF.

This rearrangement joins TRBV9 to TRBJ2-6; D may match TRBD1 or TRBD2 (5 bases each). V was clipped by 0 bases and J by 0 bases, with 25 bases between them. CDR1 and CDR2 (germline): SGDLS, YYNGEE. This CDR3 comprises 22 residues. In DNA, the CDR3 is TGTGCCAGCAGCGTAGCGACAGCAGGGTTGCCCGAAGGGACCTCTGGGGCCAACGTCCTGACTTTC. Its protein product is CASSVATAGLPEGTSGANVLTF.

The J gene is TRBJ2-7, the V gene TRBV2, with a tentative D call TRBD1 (6 bases). Germline V gives CDR1 SNHLY, CDR2 FYNNEI. V was trimmed by 9 bases and J by 5 bases, leaving 17 bases between them. The CDR3 is 13 residues long. CDR3 nucleotides: TGTGCCAGAAGACAGGACCTTCGGGACGAGCAGTACTTC. Residues: CARRQDLRDEQYF.

The V call is TRBV2, the J call TRBJ1-5, with D perhaps TRBD1 (5 bases). Trimming stripped 0 bases from V and 3 bases from J, with 18 bases between. This CDR3 comprises 18 residues. Germline assignment: CDR1 SNHLY and CDR2 FYNNEI. The CDR3 coding sequence is TGTGCCAGCAGTGAAGCGCCACACAGGATTTCTTACAATCAGCCCCAGCATTTT. Its protein is CASSEAPHRISYNQPQHF.

This sequence joins TRBV2 and TRBJ2-7; D might be TRBD1 (6 bases). The CDR3 runs to 14 residues. V was trimmed by 4 bases and J by 0 bases, leaving 10 bases between them. Per the germline V gene, CDR1 is SNHLY and CDR2 is FYNNEI. CDR3 loop: CASSAGHISYEQYF. The CDR3 bases are TGTGCCAGCAGTGCGGGACACATCTCCTACGAGCAGTACTTC. The whole variable domain, remainder taken from reference TRBV2 and TRBJ2-7, is EPEVTQTPSHQVTQMGQEVILRCVPISNHLYFYWYRQILGQKVEFLVSFYNNEISEKSEIFDDQFSVERPDGSNFTLKIRSTKLEDSAMYFCASSAGHISYEQYFGPGTRLTVT.

CDR3 protein: CASSLAHTGVHGELFF. The CDR3 DNA reads as TGTGCCAGCAGCTTGGCTCATACAGGGGTACACGGGGAGCTGTTTTTT. This sequence joins TRBV5-4 and TRBJ2-2; 7 positions match TRBD1. Germline CDR1 SGHNT, CDR2 YYREEE (reference sequence). The CDR3 is 16 residues long. The J segment lost 7 bases and the V segment lost 0 bases, leaving 9 bases of the junction unmatched.

V gene TRBV7-6 combines with J gene TRBJ2-1; 8 positions match TRBD2. This CDR3 is built from 15 residues. CDR1 SGHVS and CDR2 FNYEAQ come from the germline V gene. V gave up 2 bases and J gave up 1 base; unmatched junction bases: 1. This chain's CDR3 is CASSLKRGSYNEQFF. The CDR3 coding sequence is TGTGCCAGCAGCTTAAAGCGGGGGTCCTACAATGAGCAGTTCTTC.

This rearrangement joins TRBV29-1 to TRBJ2-5; D possibly corresponds to TRBD2 (7 bases). Germline-derived CDR1 and CDR2 are SQVTM and ANQGSEA. This CDR3 has 14 amino acids. Between the trimmed V and J ends, which lost 0 bases and 4 bases, there was a span of 12 bases. CDR3 in amino acids: CSVEDHREGETQYF. DNA for the CDR3: TGCAGCGTTGAAGACCACAGGGAGGGAGAGACCCAGTACTTC.

Regarding this clone: Other nucleotide sequences from this sample produce the same CDR3. The chain combines TRBV27 with TRBJ2-2, with TRBD1 matching 9 bases. Germline CDR1 and CDR2: MNHEY and SMNVEV (reference sequence). After removal of 5 bases from V and 7 bases from J, the junction contained 11 bases not matched to a gene. The CDR3 covers 16 residues. The DNA of the CDR3 is TGTGCCAGCAGTCCGTTGGGGACAGGGTACCACGGGGAGCTGTTTTTT. Amino acids: CASSPLGTGYHGELFF.

The rearrangement links TRBV28 to TRBJ1-1; D is uncertain. CDR3 length equals 14 residues. The V and J ends lost 1 base and 4 bases respectively, with 10 bases between them. The germline V gene has CDR1 MDHEN and CDR2 SYDVKM. The chain's CDR3 is CASSLYPASTEAFF. The CDR3 coding sequence is TGTGCCAGCAGTTTATACCCGGCCAGCACTGAAGCTTTCTTT. Together with reference TRBV28 and TRBJ1-1, the CDR3 gives the full variable domain: DVKVTQSSRYLVKRTGEKVFLECVQDMDHENMFWYRQDPGLGLRLIYFSYDVKMKEKGDIPEGYSVSREKKERFSLILESASTNQTSMYLCASSLYPASTEAFFGQGTRLTVV.